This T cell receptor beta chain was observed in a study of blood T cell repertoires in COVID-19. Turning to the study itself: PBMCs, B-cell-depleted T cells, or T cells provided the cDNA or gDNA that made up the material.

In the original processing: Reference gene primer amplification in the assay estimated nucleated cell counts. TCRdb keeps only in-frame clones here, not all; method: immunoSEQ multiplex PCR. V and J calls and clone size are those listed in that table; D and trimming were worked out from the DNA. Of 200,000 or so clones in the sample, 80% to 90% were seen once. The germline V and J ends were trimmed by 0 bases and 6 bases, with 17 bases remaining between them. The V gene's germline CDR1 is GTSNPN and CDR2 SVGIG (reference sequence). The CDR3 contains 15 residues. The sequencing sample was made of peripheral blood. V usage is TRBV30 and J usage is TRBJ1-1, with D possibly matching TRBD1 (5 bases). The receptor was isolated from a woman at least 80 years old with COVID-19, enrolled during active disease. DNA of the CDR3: TGTGCCTGGAGTGTACTGGGGACTAAAGGCCCTGAAGCTTTCTTT. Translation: CAWSVLGTKGPEAFF.